A single sample gave rise to the 23 T cell receptor beta chains below, sequenced in a study of vaccination and CD4 T cells after COVID-19. The sample's time point: late sampling 161 to 241 days after vaccination in three convalescent patients. TCRdb redid the calling of the PCR reads with MiXCR, one entry per CDR3 protein. The data contain tens of thousands of distinct CDR3 sequences, around 50% of them singletons. The specimen comprised CD4+ T cells from blood, sampled about 7 months after SARS-CoV-2 vaccination. These receptors came from a human donor who had recovered from COVID-19.

V gene TRBV19 combines with J gene TRBJ2-3; D is uncertain. The V gene's germline CDR1 is LNHDA and CDR2 SQIVND (reference sequence). V shed 3 bases and J shed 4 bases, with 17 bases lying between them. The CDR3 extends over 16 amino acids. Here the CDR3 DNA reads TGTGCCAGTAGTATTAGGCTCAACACGTTTGCAGATACGCAGTATTTT. Translated, it gives CASSIRLNTFADTQYF.

This clonotype was found once. The V gene is TRBV6-1, the J gene TRBJ1-1, with 9 bases fitting TRBD1. The CDR3 length is 17 residues. CDR1 is MNHNS, CDR2 SASEGT, per germline. Trimming took 6 bases from V and 5 from J; bases not matched to a gene: 16. The CDR3 spells CASSAPVNRGRGTEAFF. CDR3 bases: TGTGCCAGCAGCGCACCTGTTAACAGGGGGCGCGGGACTGAAGCTTTCTTT.

The chain has TRBV6-1 and TRBJ1-1; no clear D. Germline-derived CDR1 and CDR2 are MNHNS and SASEGT. The V gene lost 7 bases and the J gene lost 0 bases, with 9 bases spanning the gap. The CDR3 spans 13 residues. The CDR3 sequence is CASKRTVNTEAFF. DNA of the CDR3: TGTGCCAGCAAAAGGACGGTGAACACTGAAGCTTTCTTT.

A few counts support this clonotype. V and J are TRBV7-6 and TRBJ2-7; D not certain. The CDR3 totals 13 residues. Germline V gene sequence: CDR1 SGHVS, CDR2 FNYEAQ. Trimming pared 2 bases from V and 2 bases from J, leaving 7 bases between. Here the CDR3 reads CASSLQITYEQYF. The CDR3 DNA reads TGTGCCAGCAGCTTACAGATAACCTACGAGCAGTACTTC. Variable domain in full (rest from reference TRBV7-6 and TRBJ2-7): GAGVSQSPRYKVTKRGQDVALRCDPISGHVSLYWYRQALGQGPEFLTYFNYEAQQDKSGLPNDRFSAERPEGSISTLTIQRTEQRDSAMYRCASSLQITYEQYFGPGTRLTVT.

The J gene is TRBJ2-7, the V gene TRBV27; no clear D gene. The CDR3 contains 13 residues. Trimming stripped 3 bases from V and 2 bases from J, with 8 bases between. The germline V gene has CDR1 MNHEY and CDR2 SMNVEV (reference sequence). CDR3 bases: TGTGCCAGCAGTTTGGTCCCTACCTACGAGCAGTACTTC. This codes for CASSLVPTYEQYF.

Written as DNA, the CDR3 is TGCAGTGCTAGGGCAGGGGCCCAGACATATGGCTACACCTTC. Amino acids: CSARAGAQTYGYTF. This chain joins TRBV20-1 and TRBJ1-2, with D possibly being TRBD1 (6 bases). This CDR3 comprises 14 residues. Trimming pared 3 bases from V and 5 bases from J, leaving 16 bases between. The germline CDR1 and CDR2 sequences are DFQATT and SNEGSKA (reference sequence).

The V call is TRBV19, the J call TRBJ2-7; D gene unclear. The germline V and J ends were trimmed by 0 bases and 3 bases, with 6 bases remaining between them. CDR3 length equals 13 residues. CDR1 is LNHDA and CDR2 is SQIVND in the germline V gene (reference sequence). The CDR3 reads CASSIDFLYEQYF. The CDR3 region has the DNA TGTGCCAGTAGTATAGATTTCCTCTACGAGCAGTACTTC. Together with reference TRBV19 and TRBJ2-7, the CDR3 gives the full variable domain: DGGITQSPKYLFRKEGQNVTLSCEQNLNHDAMYWYRQDPGQGLRLIYYSQIVNDFQKGDIAEGYSVSREKKESFPLTVTSAQKNPTAFYLCASSIDFLYEQYFGPGTRLTVT.

This sequence joins TRBV27 and TRBJ2-6, with 9 bases fitting TRBD2. Germline V CDR1 and CDR2: MNHEY, SMNVEV (reference sequence). CDR3 length: 18 residues. V was clipped by 6 bases and J by 0 bases; unmatched bases: 9. The CDR3 sequence is CASSYLAGQSSGANVLTF. As DNA, the CDR3 is TGTGCCAGCAGCTACCTAGCGGGACAGAGCTCTGGGGCCAACGTCCTGACTTTC.

In its sample, this clonotype was seen a few times. V is TRBV6-2 or TRBV6-3 and J is TRBJ1-5, with TRBD1 identical over 7 bases. Germline loops: CDR1 MNHEY, CDR2 SVGEGT. The CDR3 has 14 residues. Trimming removed 5 bases from V and 4 bases from J; junction bases left unmatched: 5. The CDR3 here is CASSKTGFNQPQHF. CDR3 coding DNA: TGTGCCAGCAGTAAGACAGGGTTTAATCAGCCCCAGCATTTT.

The J gene is TRBJ1-1, the V gene TRBV28, with D perhaps TRBD1 (5 bases). Trimming pared 1 base from V and 0 bases from J, leaving 6 bases between. CDR3 length equals 14 residues. The germline gives CDR1 MDHEN, CDR2 SYDVKM. CDR3 DNA sequence: TGTGCCAGCAGTTTATACAGGCTGAACACTGAAGCTTTCTTT. As protein: CASSLYRLNTEAFF.

This clonotype was counted a few times. The chain recombines TRBV6-1 with TRBJ1-5, with 9 bases fitting TRBD1. CDR1 and CDR2 (germline): MNHNS, SASEGT. The CDR3 has 14 amino acids. The V gene end was trimmed by 7 bases and the J gene end by 5 bases; junction bases not matched to a gene: 6. In DNA form, the CDR3 reads TGTGCCAGCATGTGGGGACAGGGTCATCAGCCCCAGCATTTT. This gives the protein CASMWGQGHQPQHF.

This clonotype came up once. V gene TRBV7-8 combines with J gene TRBJ1-1; D is ambiguous. The CDR3 covers 13 residues. V was shortened by 2 bases and J by 2 bases, with 6 bases between the two germline ends. The V gene's germline CDR1 is SGHVS and CDR2 FQNEAQ. Here the CDR3 reads CASSLNANTEAFF. In nucleotides, the CDR3 is TGTGCCAGCAGCTTAAACGCCAACACTGAAGCTTTCTTT.

This clonotype was recorded a few times. V is TRBV20-1 and J is TRBJ2-3, with 10 bases fitting TRBD2. J lost 1 base, V lost 3 bases, and 4 bases had no gene match. There are 15 residues in the CDR3. Germline CDR1 is DFQATT and CDR2 is SNEGSKA (reference sequence). CDR3 DNA sequence: TGCAGTGCTAGGCAGGGGACTAGCGGCACAGATACGCAGTATTTT. It is translated as CSARQGTSGTDTQYF.

This clonotype was observed once. CDR3 nucleotides: TGTGCCAGCAGCTTGGGGACAGGCCTATCTTATCCCCAGCATTTT. The encoded protein is CASSLGTGLSYPQHF. The V call is TRBV7-8, the J call TRBJ1-5, with 8 bases that match TRBD1. Trimming removed 3 bases from V and 10 bases from J; junction bases left unmatched: 11. Germline CDR1 is SGHVS and CDR2 is FQNEAQ. The CDR3 has 15 residues.

The CDR3 loop reads CASSPTRDRGDYEQYF. The CDR3 DNA follows: TGTGCCAGCAGTCCAACCCGGGACAGGGGCGACTACGAGCAGTACTTC. This chain links TRBV27 with TRBJ2-7, with 10 positions matching TRBD1. The junction had 10 bases not matched to a gene; V was cut back by 5 bases and J by 3 bases. The CDR3 sequence is 16 residues long. The germline V gene has CDR1 MNHEY and CDR2 SMNVEV (reference sequence).

In nucleotides, the CDR3 is TGTGCCAGCGCCGTCGGGGGCCGCTCCCCCAATCAGCCCCAGCATTTT. The encoded protein is CASAVGGRSPNQPQHF. This chain links TRBV19 with TRBJ1-5, with TRBD1 as a possible D gene (6 bases). V was shortened by 9 bases and J by 3 bases, with 21 bases between the two germline ends. The V gene's germline CDR1 is LNHDA and CDR2 SQIVND (reference sequence). The CDR3 loop spans 16 amino acids.

The rearrangement joins TRBV27 to TRBJ2-5, with 8 bases that match TRBD1. V lost 5 bases to trimming and J lost 5 bases; unmatched junction nucleotides: 10. The CDR3 has 15 amino acids. In germline, CDR1 is MNHEY, CDR2 SMNVEV (reference sequence). CDR3 sequence (DNA): TGTGCCAGCAGTCCTCGACAGGGGTATGGGGAGACCCAGTACTTC. As protein: CASSPRQGYGETQYF.

The gene calls are TRBV28 and TRBJ2-3; TRBD1 aligns across 10 bases. Germline V gene lookup returns CDR1 MDHEN and CDR2 SYDVKM. CDR3 length: 15 residues. J lost 6 bases, V lost 7 bases, and 10 bases had no gene match. CDR3 nucleotide sequence: TGTGCCAGCACTATGGGACAGGGGTCGGTGGATACGCAGTATTTT. Protein product: CASTMGQGSVDTQYF.

This clonotype was seen more than once but under ten times. V gene TRBV6-4 combines with J gene TRBJ2-2; D uncertain. Germline V lookup: CDR1 MRHNA, CDR2 SNTAGT. This CDR3 has 13 amino acids. V was trimmed by 3 bases and J by 5 bases, leaving 7 bases between them. CDR3: CASSESVTGELFF. The CDR3 DNA sequence: TGTGCCAGCAGTGAATCCGTTACCGGGGAGCTGTTTTTT.

The J gene is TRBJ2-1, the V gene TRBV6-1; weak D call: TRBD1 (5 bases). Per the germline V gene, CDR1 is MNHNS and CDR2 is SASEGT. Trimming left V 6 bases short and J 11 bases short, with 17 bases between. The CDR3 extends over 13 amino acids. The CDR3 here is CASSLTPGRQQFF. The CDR3 DNA is TGTGCCAGCAGCTTAACACCAGGGCGGCAGCAGTTCTTC.

This clonotype came up a few times. The chain has TRBV20-1 and TRBJ2-3; 14 bases match TRBD2. Germline V lookup: CDR1 DFQATT, CDR2 SNEGSKA (reference sequence). This CDR3 spans 17 amino acids. Unmatched junction bases numbered 14, after V lost 6 bases and J lost 6 bases. In nucleotides, the CDR3 is TGCAGTGCAAAAAGGCCGGGACTAGCGGGAGTGCTGGATACGCAGTATTTT. Translating it yields CSAKRPGLAGVLDTQYF.

The J gene is TRBJ1-2, the V gene TRBV18, with 9 positions matching TRBD1. Germline CDR1 reads KGHSH; CDR2 reads LQKENI. The CDR3 length is 15 residues. V dropped 1 base and J dropped 2; count of bases not matched to a gene: 2. CDR3 residues: CASSPRTGVNYGYTF. CDR3 coding DNA: TGTGCCAGCTCACCACGGACAGGGGTGAACTATGGCTACACCTTC.

The chain combines TRBV27 with TRBJ1-1; D gene uncertain. Germline assignment: CDR1 MNHEY and CDR2 SMNVEV (reference sequence). The length of the CDR3 is 13 residues. Trimming shortened V by 2 bases and J by 1 base, and 5 bases separated the two germline ends. The DNA of the CDR3 is TGTGCCAGCAGTTTAGGGGAGAACACTGAAGCTTTCTTT. As protein: CASSLGENTEAFF.